One sample yielded the 30 T cell receptor beta chains listed below, sequenced in a study of CD8 T cells in Susac syndrome. With random hexamers, reverse transcription was performed on about 0.45 to 1 ug of RNA. A single record per CDR3 protein comes from TCRdb applying MiXCR to the immunoSEQ multiplex PCR reads. This sample yields around 170,000 distinct CDR3 sequences, of which roughly 95% are seen a single time; 0.15% to 0.2% belongs to the top ten. The sequenced sample was CD8+ T cells from PBMCs. These receptors came from a human donor with multiple sclerosis.

The J gene is TRBJ2-5, the V gene TRBV18; tentatively, D is TRBD1 (5 bases). The CDR3 extends over 15 amino acids. Trimming cost V 0 bases and J 6 bases, with 14 bases left between them. Germline loops: CDR1 KGHSH, CDR2 LQKENI. The CDR3 spells CASSPPDKAEKTQYF. The CDR3 DNA follows: TGTGCCAGCTCACCACCGGACAAGGCTGAGAAGACCCAGTACTTC.

This clonotype was observed once. The chain employs TRBV12-3 or TRBV12-4 and TRBJ1-5; no definite D call. This CDR3 contains 14 residues. Trimming stripped 6 bases from V and 2 bases from J, with 11 bases between. CDR3 region: CASSSDQGNQPQHF. The CDR3 coding sequence is TGTGCCAGCAGCTCGGACCAGGGCAATCAGCCCCAGCATTTT.

The chain joins TRBV6-1 to TRBJ2-7, with D possibly matching TRBD1 (6 bases). Germline V CDR1 and CDR2: MNHNS, SASEGT. This CDR3 is built from 18 residues. V lost 7 bases and J lost 0, with 25 bases in between. For the CDR3, the DNA is TGTGCCAGCAATCCCGGAACAGGGCGGCCCGGCCTCTCCTACGAGCAGTACTTC. This codes for CASNPGTGRPGLSYEQYF.

This clonotype was detected once. This chain uses TRBV4-1 with TRBJ2-7; 8 bases match TRBD2. Germline V gives CDR1 MGHRA, CDR2 YSYEKL. V gave up 2 bases and J gave up 0 bases; unmatched junction bases: 3. CDR3 length equals 15 residues. The CDR3 spells CASSQLAGSSYEQYF. DNA of the CDR3: TGCGCCAGCAGCCAATTAGCGGGGAGCTCCTACGAGCAGTACTTC.

This chain connects TRBV12-3 or TRBV12-4 to TRBJ1-5; no clear D gene. Trimming took off 2 bases at V and 6 bases at J, with 8 bases between the two ends. The CDR3 loop spans 13 amino acids. The CDR3 is CASSLSASQPQHF. DNA for the CDR3: TGTGCCAGCAGTTTATCGGCTTCTCAGCCCCAGCATTTT.

A single count supports this clonotype. This chain uses TRBV24-1 with TRBJ2-1; either TRBD1 or TRBD2 may supply D (6 bases each). Germline lookup yields CDR1 KGHDR and CDR2 SFDVKD. The CDR3 sequence is 12 residues long. Trimming took 3 bases from V and 12 from J, leaving 11 bases between them. As DNA, the CDR3 is TGTGCCACCAGTGATCTAAGGGGGGCGCAGTTCTTC. This sequence encodes CATSDLRGAQFF.

V gene TRBV30 combines with J gene TRBJ2-7; TRBD1 aligns across 11 bases. This CDR3 has 14 amino acids. Germline values: CDR1 GTSNPN, CDR2 SVGIG (reference sequence). Germline trimming cut 2 bases from V and 5 bases from J; bases unmatched to any gene: 5. CDR3 in amino acids: CAWSPGQGADEQYF. CDR3 nucleotides: TGTGCCTGGAGTCCCGGACAGGGGGCGGACGAGCAGTACTTC.

The genes are TRBV6-6 and TRBJ1-2; D might be TRBD1 (5 bases). V dropped 5 bases and J dropped 3 bases, with 16 bases sitting between them. The CDR3 is made up of 15 amino acids. Germline V CDR1 and CDR2: MNHNY, SVGAGI (reference sequence). In DNA, the CDR3 is TGTGCCAGCAGTCCTTTCTGGGGGGTCGACTATGGCTACACCTTC. It is translated as CASSPFWGVDYGYTF.

A note on this clonotype: Mismatch with germline at one junction end may stem from a read error. CDR3 nucleotides: TGCAGTGCTACCGACCCGGACACGAGCACAGATACGCAGTTTTTT. It is translated as CSATDPDTSTDTQFF. The V and J genes are TRBV20-1 and TRBJ2-3; possible D gene TRBD1, 5 bases. CDR3 length equals 15 residues. Per the germline V gene, CDR1 is DFQATT and CDR2 is SNEGSKA (reference sequence).

This chain joins TRBV27 and TRBJ1-2; D not resolved. V gave up 5 bases and J gave up 4 bases, with 17 bases separating them. Germline-derived CDR1 and CDR2 are MNHEY and SMNVEV (reference sequence). CDR3 length: 15 residues. CDR3 in amino acids: CASSPRGTSLYGYTF. For the CDR3, the DNA is TGTGCCAGCAGTCCACGAGGAACTTCCCTCTATGGCTACACCTTC.

This clonotype showed up just a few times. The chain has TRBV2 and TRBJ2-3; D call uncertain. The V gene's germline CDR1 is SNHLY and CDR2 FYNNEI. The germline V and J ends were trimmed by 7 bases and 4 bases, with 0 bases remaining between them. CDR3 length: 9 amino acids. The CDR3 DNA reads as TGTGCCAGCACAGATACGCAGTATTTT. It encodes CASTDTQYF.

CDR3 in DNA: TGTGCCAGCAGCCCGCTGGGACTAGCGGGGAGTGAGCAGTTCTTC. Encoded protein: CASSPLGLAGSEQFF. The chain has TRBV7-9 and TRBJ2-1; 13 bases are shared with TRBD2. The germline V gene has CDR1 SEHNR and CDR2 FQNEAQ (reference sequence). V shed 5 bases, J shed 9 bases, and the junction held 7 bases outside the gene matches. The CDR3 totals 15 residues.

V and J are TRBV27 and TRBJ1-2; TRBD1 agrees at 7 bases. The germline gives CDR1 MNHEY, CDR2 SMNVEV (reference sequence). Unmatched junction bases numbered 12, after V lost 6 bases and J lost 8 bases. CDR3 length equals 14 residues. The DNA of the CDR3 is TGTGCCAGCAGCCCCCAAGTACAGGGGTTGGGCTACACCTTC. Its protein is CASSPQVQGLGYTF.

The chain combines TRBV19 with TRBJ1-2; no definite D call. V shed 1 base and J shed 7 bases, with 10 bases lying between them. Germline CDR1 LNHDA, CDR2 SQIVND (reference sequence). This CDR3 has 13 amino acids. The CDR3 bases are TGTGCCAGTAGTATAGCGGCGCTTAGTGGCTACACCTTC. As protein: CASSIAALSGYTF.

The chain uses TRBV29-1 and TRBJ2-5; no clear D gene. Per the germline V gene, CDR1 is SQVTM and CDR2 is ANQGSEA. The CDR3 sequence is 14 residues long. Trimming removed 0 bases at V and 2 bases at J, with 10 bases between. The CDR3 protein is CSVEDLQPQETQYF. In DNA, the CDR3 is TGCAGCGTTGAAGATCTTCAGCCTCAAGAGACCCAGTACTTC.

The genes are TRBV27 and TRBJ2-2; tentatively, D is TRBD1 (5 bases). Trimming pared 4 bases from V and 6 bases from J, leaving 12 bases between. CDR1 MNHEY and CDR2 SMNVEV come from the germline V gene (reference sequence). The CDR3 extends over 14 amino acids. The CDR3 spells CASSSQGRAGELFF. The CDR3 region has the DNA TGTGCCAGCAGTTCGCAGGGCCGCGCCGGGGAGCTGTTTTTT.

The chain links TRBV7-9 to TRBJ2-1; D ambiguous. Trimming took 2 bases from V and 8 from J, leaving 10 bases between them. CDR1 is SEHNR, CDR2 FQNEAQ, per germline (reference sequence). The CDR3 extends over 13 amino acids. Written as DNA, the CDR3 is TGTGCCAGCAGCTTAAGTTGGGGTGATGAGCAGTTCTTC. This sequence encodes CASSLSWGDEQFF.

This sequence joins TRBV6-1 and TRBJ2-2, with D tentatively TRBD1 (5 bases). This CDR3 has 14 amino acids. V was clipped by 4 bases and J by 3 bases, with 9 bases between them. Germline V gene lookup returns CDR1 MNHNS and CDR2 SASEGT. The CDR3 nucleotides read TGTGCCAGCAGTGCGAAAGGGGACACCGGGGAGCTGTTTTTT. Translated: CASSAKGDTGELFF.

The rearrangement joins TRBV6-5 to TRBJ1-5; D is unresolved. The CDR3 consists of 14 residues. V lost 2 bases, J lost 5 bases, and 10 bases lay in between. Germline CDR1 is MNHEY and CDR2 is SVGAGI. DNA for the CDR3: TGTGCCAGCAGTTACCTCAACGGGGATCAGCCCCAGCATTTT. Its protein is CASSYLNGDQPQHF.

This chain uses TRBV7-9 with TRBJ2-5; TRBD1 might be the D (6 bases). Trimming shortened V by 5 bases and J by 7 bases, and 14 bases separated the two germline ends. CDR3 length: 13 amino acids. CDR1 SEHNR and CDR2 FQNEAQ come from the germline V gene (reference sequence). The DNA of the CDR3 is TGTGCCAGCAGCCCCCGACAGGCGGTGACCCAGTACTTC. This codes for CASSPRQAVTQYF.

This rearrangement joins TRBV29-1 to TRBJ2-7; 7 bases fit TRBD1. The CDR3 has 12 amino acids. Looked up from germline, CDR1 is SQVTM and CDR2 is ANQGSEA. V trimming: 3 bases; J trimming: 4 bases; junction bases outside the gene matches: 3. The CDR3 bases are TGCAGCGTTGAGACAGGGCGATACGAGCAGTACTTC. Translation gives CSVETGRYEQYF.

The CDR3 loop is CASSLEGAGANVLTF. DNA of the CDR3: TGTGCCAGCAGCTTAGAGGGCGCTGGGGCCAACGTCCTGACTTTC. The chain couples TRBV7-9 to TRBJ2-6; no clear D gene. The germline V and J ends were trimmed by 1 base and 2 bases, with 6 bases remaining between them. The CDR3 consists of 15 residues. Germline V lookup: CDR1 SEHNR, CDR2 FQNEAQ (reference sequence).

The rearrangement links TRBV25-1 to TRBJ2-1, with D unresolved. V was trimmed by 6 bases and J by 6 bases, leaving 12 bases between them. Looked up from germline, CDR1 is MGHDK and CDR2 is SYGVNS. The CDR3 has 13 residues. The CDR3 DNA is TGTGCCAGCAGGGGCACTTGGCCCAATGAGCAGTTCTTC. This codes for CASRGTWPNEQFF.

This chain joins TRBV10-3 and TRBJ2-2, with 8 positions matching TRBD1. CDR1 and CDR2 from the germline V gene are ENHRY and SYGVKD. The V and J ends lost 2 bases and 3 bases, in that order; junction bases with no gene match: 5. This CDR3 is 16 amino acids long. The CDR3 loop reads CAISEPQGADTGELFF. DNA for the CDR3: TGTGCCATCAGTGAGCCGCAGGGGGCTGACACCGGGGAGCTGTTTTTT.

The CDR3, as DNA: TGCAGTGCTAGACCGAACCGGGCCCCTGGTGGTCAGCCCCAGCATTTT. Protein sequence: CSARPNRAPGGQPQHF. The chain carries TRBV20-1 and TRBJ1-5; D remains unclear. V gave up 2 bases and J gave up 6 bases, with 20 bases separating them. From germline, CDR1 is DFQATT and CDR2 SNEGSKA (reference sequence). The CDR3 spans 16 residues.

This clonotype was counted a single time. The rearrangement joins TRBV19 to TRBJ1-5; 7 bases line up with TRBD1. This CDR3 region has 14 residues. Germline trimming cut 8 bases from V and 1 base from J; bases unmatched to any gene: 5. Germline values: CDR1 LNHDA, CDR2 SQIVND (reference sequence). CDR3 loop: CASEGTASNQPQHF. The DNA of the CDR3 is TGTGCCAGTGAGGGGACAGCGAGCAATCAGCCCCAGCATTTT.

The chain carries TRBV7-9 and TRBJ2-7; 7 nucleotides match TRBD1. The CDR3 totals 15 residues. V trimming: 5 bases; J trimming: 6 bases; junction bases outside the gene matches: 13. Looked up from germline, CDR1 is SEHNR and CDR2 is FQNEAQ (reference sequence). The CDR3 DNA follows: TGTGCCAGCAGCCCCCAGGGACAGATCATGGGCGAGCAGTACTTC. Its translation is CASSPQGQIMGEQYF.

The chain recombines TRBV12-3 or TRBV12-4 with TRBJ2-7; tentative D call: TRBD1 (8 bases). Trimming removed 7 bases at V and 6 bases at J, with 13 bases between. The CDR3 totals 12 residues. The CDR3 loop is CASNNRGGEQYF. The CDR3 DNA sequence: TGTGCCAGCAACAACAGGGGGGGCGAGCAGTACTTC.

The chain employs TRBV9 and TRBJ1-1, with a weak D call TRBD1 (5 bases). Trimming stripped 6 bases from V and 1 base from J, with 10 bases between. Germline values: CDR1 SGDLS, CDR2 YYNGEE. This CDR3 has 13 amino acids. CDR3 loop: CASTAGQNTEAFF. The CDR3 bases are TGTGCCAGCACCGCAGGGCAGAACACTGAAGCTTTCTTT.

This clonotype was recorded only once. The gene calls are TRBV6-6 and TRBJ2-1; 9 bases match TRBD1. After removal of 7 bases from V and 7 bases from J, the junction contained 11 bases not matched to a gene. In germline, CDR1 is MNHNY, CDR2 SVGAGI (reference sequence). The CDR3 runs 15 residues. The CDR3 loop reads CASTTGTGGSNEQFF. The CDR3 nucleotides read TGTGCCAGCACCACAGGAACAGGGGGCTCTAATGAGCAGTTCTTC.